This T cell receptor (beta chain) was identified in a study of blood T cell repertoires in COVID-19. Study context: Sites across the United States, Italy and Spain contributed samples from acute and convalescent COVID-19. PBMCs, B-cell-depleted T cells, or T cells provided the cDNA or gDNA that made up the material.

In the original workflow: Reference gene primer amplification gave estimated nucleated cell counts. TCRdb's copy holds only in-frame clones and misses some; the assay was immunoSEQ multiplex PCR. V, J and clone size are those of that table, while D and trimming were read from the DNA. The repertoire holds around 60,000 clones, with 92% as singletons. Trimming took off 5 bases at V and 6 bases at J, with 16 bases between the two ends. Germline assignment: CDR1 SGHTA and CDR2 FQGTGA. The length of the CDR3 is 14 residues. Sequencing was performed on peripheral blood. The V call is TRBV7-3, the J call TRBJ1-1; no firm D call. The clonotype was recovered from a man aged 50-59 years with active COVID-19. The CDR3 protein is CASSLSGAGSEAFF. The CDR3 coding sequence is TGTGCCAGCAGCCTTAGTGGTGCGGGTTCTGAAGCTTTCTTT.